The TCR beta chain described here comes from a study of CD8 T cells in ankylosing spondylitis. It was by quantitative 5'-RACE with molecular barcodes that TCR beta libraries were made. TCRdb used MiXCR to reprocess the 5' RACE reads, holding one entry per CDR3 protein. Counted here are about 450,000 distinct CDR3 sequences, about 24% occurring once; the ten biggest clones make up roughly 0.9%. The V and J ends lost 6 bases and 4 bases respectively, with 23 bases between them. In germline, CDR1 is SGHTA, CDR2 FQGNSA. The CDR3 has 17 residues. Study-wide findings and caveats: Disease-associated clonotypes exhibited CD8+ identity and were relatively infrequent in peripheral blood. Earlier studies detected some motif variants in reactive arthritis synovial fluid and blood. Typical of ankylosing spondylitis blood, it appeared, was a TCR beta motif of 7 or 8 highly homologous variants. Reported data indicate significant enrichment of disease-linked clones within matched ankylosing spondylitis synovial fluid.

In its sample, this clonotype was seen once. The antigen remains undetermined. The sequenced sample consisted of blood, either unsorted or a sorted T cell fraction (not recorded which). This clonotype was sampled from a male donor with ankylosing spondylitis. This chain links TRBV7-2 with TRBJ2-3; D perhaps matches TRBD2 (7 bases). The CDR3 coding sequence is TGTGCCAGCAGTTACACGAGTGTCGGGGGGCTGGCAGATACGCAGTATTTT. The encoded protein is CASSYTSVGGLADTQYF.